This T cell receptor (beta chain) is drawn from a study of cytomegalovirus exposure and HLA in healthy donors. V was cut by 6 bases and J by 4 bases, with 19 bases left in between. Per germline, CDR1 SGHNT and CDR2 YYREEE (reference sequence). The CDR3 is 15 residues long. It was with 60 Vbeta and 13 Jbeta primers that the PCR ran. Sequenced by immunoSEQ multiplex PCR; TCRdb stores in-frame clones only, minus some. The sample carries 90,000 to 150,000 clones, over 6.5% recorded once. This receptor was obtained from a middle-aged woman in good health and CMV-seropositive. The material sequenced was PBMCs. The chain combines TRBV5-4 with TRBJ1-1; no definite D call. CDR3 loop: CASNNVAGFRTEAFF. CDR3 DNA: TGTGCCAGCAACAATGTCGCGGGTTTCCGCACTGAAGCTTTCTTT.